The 18 T cell receptor beta chains below come from one sample, sequenced in a study of identifying expanded T cells in peripheral blood. Profiled with immunoSEQ multiplex PCR; TCRdb holds only in-frame clones, not every one. The table shows 70,000 to 95,000 clones, with almost 90% occurring only once. The sequenced material came from blood. The receptors come from a person aged 18-69 years in good health.

The genes are TRBV6-5 and TRBJ1-2; TRBD1 might be the D (5 bases). Germline lookup yields CDR1 MNHEY and CDR2 SVGAGI. The V end was cut by 0 bases, the J end by 4 bases, with 6 bases between. The CDR3 is 13 amino acids. CDR3 protein: CASSYSQGYGYTF. CDR3 nucleotide sequence: TGTGCCAGCAGTTACTCTCAGGGCTATGGCTACACCTTC.

This clone came up many times. The chain recombines TRBV6-1 with TRBJ2-2; 9 bases line up with TRBD1. This CDR3 region has 15 residues. CDR1 is MNHNS and CDR2 is SASEGT in the germline V gene. With V trimmed by 1 base and J by 4 bases, 1 base remained unmatched. The CDR3 here is CASSEETGGTGELFF. The DNA of the CDR3 is TGTGCCAGCAGTGAAGAGACAGGGGGCACCGGGGAGCTGTTTTTT.

The rearrangement links TRBV7-9 to TRBJ1-4, with a possible D match to TRBD1 (5 bases). V gave up 1 base and J gave up 2 bases, with 5 bases separating them. Germline V gene data show CDR1 as SEHNR and CDR2 as FQNEAQ (reference sequence). The CDR3 sequence is 14 residues long. The CDR3 here is CASSLDRTNEKLFF. The CDR3 DNA is TGTGCCAGCAGCTTAGACAGGACTAATGAAAAACTGTTTTTT. Variable domain in full (rest from reference TRBV7-9 and TRBJ1-4): DTGVSQNPRHKITKRGQNVTFRCDPISEHNRLYWYRQTLGQGPEFLTYFQNEAQLEKSRLLSDRFSAERPKGSFSTLEIQRTEQGDSAMYLCASSLDRTNEKLFFGSGTQLSVL.

Sample share makes this clone medium-sized. V usage is TRBV6-4 and J usage is TRBJ2-1, with 10 bases matching TRBD2. The V gene end was trimmed by 0 bases and the J gene end by 8 bases; junction bases not matched to a gene: 4. The CDR3 is made up of 15 amino acids. Germline V gene data show CDR1 as MRHNA and CDR2 as SNTAGT. DNA for the CDR3: TGTGCCAGCAGTGACTCGGCTAGCGGGAGCGATGAGCAGTTCTTC. Protein: CASSDSASGSDEQFF.

This chain joins TRBV28 and TRBJ2-1; either TRBD1 or TRBD2 may fit D (5 bases each). V gave up 6 bases and J gave up 8 bases, with 23 bases separating them. This CDR3 has 16 amino acids. Germline values: CDR1 MDHEN, CDR2 SYDVKM. CDR3 loop: CASSMKGPSSKDEQFF. The CDR3 DNA reads TGTGCCAGCAGCATGAAGGGACCGTCCTCGAAGGATGAGCAGTTCTTC.

V usage is TRBV6-5 and J usage is TRBJ2-3; no clear D gene. Per germline, CDR1 MNHEY and CDR2 SVGAGI. The CDR3 totals 14 residues. Trimming cost V 3 bases and J 1 base, with 8 bases left between them. CDR3 DNA: TGTGCCAGCAGTTATTCCGCGGGCACAGATACGCAGTATTTT. Encoded protein: CASSYSAGTDTQYF.

The chain carries TRBV28 and TRBJ1-1; TRBD1 matches at 8 bases. J gave up 5 bases and V 7 bases, and 9 bases lay outside the gene matches. The CDR3 is made up of 14 amino acids. Germline loops: CDR1 MDHEN, CDR2 SYDVKM. The CDR3 is CASNQDREGTEAFF. The CDR3 region has the DNA TGTGCCAGCAACCAGGACAGGGAAGGGACTGAAGCTTTCTTT.

The chain couples TRBV7-8 to TRBJ2-3, with D possibly matching TRBD1 (5 bases). Germline loops: CDR1 SGHVS, CDR2 FQNEAQ. There are 14 residues in the CDR3. With 4 bases removed from V and 1 base from J, the gap between germline ends came to 9 bases. The CDR3 region is CASSSLRGTDTQYF. DNA of the CDR3: TGTGCCAGCAGCTCCCTCAGGGGCACAGATACGCAGTATTTT.

The rearrangement links TRBV28 to TRBJ2-7; 7 positions agree with TRBD2. The length of the CDR3 is 14 residues. The J segment lost 1 base and the V segment lost 7 bases, leaving 7 bases of the junction unmatched. Germline lookup yields CDR1 MDHEN and CDR2 SYDVKM. The CDR3 region is CASMGLSVSYEQYF. The DNA for the CDR3 is TGTGCCAGCATGGGACTATCCGTTTCCTACGAGCAGTACTTC.

J is TRBJ1-4 and V is TRBV5-1; 9 positions match TRBD1. Trimming at V came to 3 bases and at J to 1 base, leaving 7 bases not matched to a gene. The V gene's germline CDR1 is SGHRS and CDR2 YFSETQ. The CDR3 sequence is 17 residues long. The CDR3 sequence: CASSSSRDRVTNEKLFF. CDR3 bases: TGCGCCAGCAGCTCGTCCCGGGACAGGGTAACTAATGAAAAACTGTTTTTT.

The chain joins TRBV5-1 to TRBJ1-6, with no clear D. Trimming cost V 0 bases and J 10 bases, with 20 bases left between them. CDR3 size: 17 residues. Looked up from germline, CDR1 is SGHRS and CDR2 is YFSETQ. The CDR3 sequence is CASSLAVQMGVGSPLHF. CDR3 coding DNA: TGCGCCAGCAGCTTGGCCGTTCAAATGGGAGTCGGCTCACCCCTCCACTTT.

This chain uses TRBV18 with TRBJ2-2, with D uncertain. V lost 1 base, J lost 1 base, and 7 bases lay in between. The CDR3 extends over 15 amino acids. Per germline, CDR1 KGHSH and CDR2 LQKENI. CDR3 coding DNA: TGTGCCAGCTCACCACTTGCTGGGAACACCGGGGAGCTGTTTTTT. It is translated as CASSPLAGNTGELFF. The entire variable domain, with the rest obtained from reference TRBV18 and TRBJ2-2, is as follows: NAGVMQNPRHLVRRRGQEARLRCSPMKGHSHVYWYRQLPEEGLKFMVYLQKENIIDESGMPKERFSAEFPKEGPSILRIQQVVRGDSAAYFCASSPLAGNTGELFFGEGSRLTVL.

This chain joins TRBV29-1 and TRBJ2-3; D remains unclear. V lost 0 bases, J lost 0 bases, and 13 bases lay in between. CDR3 length: 16 residues. The V gene's germline CDR1 is SQVTM and CDR2 ANQGSEA. CDR3: CSVEDRMAQSTDTQYF. Written as DNA, the CDR3 is TGCAGCGTTGAAGATCGTATGGCCCAGAGCACAGATACGCAGTATTTT.

The gene calls are TRBV7-9 and TRBJ2-7; D is possibly TRBD1 (6 bases). The CDR3 covers 12 residues. CDR1 is SEHNR, CDR2 FQNEAQ, per germline (reference sequence). V lost 4 bases and J lost 3, with 7 bases in between. CDR3 nucleotide sequence: TGTGCCAGCAGCTCGACAGGCTACGAGCAGTACTTC. It translates to CASSSTGYEQYF. The entire variable domain, with the rest obtained from reference TRBV7-9 and TRBJ2-7, is as follows: DTGVSQNPRHKITKRGQNVTFRCDPISEHNRLYWYRQTLGQGPEFLTYFQNEAQLEKSRLLSDRFSAERPKGSFSTLEIQRTEQGDSAMYLCASSSTGYEQYFGPGTRLTVT.

This clone was seen more than once but under ten times. The chain joins TRBV10-3 to TRBJ1-4, with TRBD1 matching 7 bases. Germline V gene lookup returns CDR1 ENHRY and CDR2 SYGVKD. CDR3 length equals 15 residues. V was clipped by 0 bases and J by 7 bases; unmatched bases: 5. DNA of the CDR3: TGTGCCATCAGTGAGTCGACTGGGACAGTTGAAAAACTGTTTTTT. Encoded protein: CAISESTGTVEKLFF.

The V call is TRBV5-1, the J call TRBJ1-5; D call uncertain. Per the germline V gene, CDR1 is SGHRS and CDR2 is YFSETQ. The CDR3 runs to 13 residues. The germline V and J ends were trimmed by 5 bases and 4 bases, with 10 bases remaining between them. The CDR3 loop is CASRVSENQPQHF. The CDR3 DNA reads TGCGCCAGCAGGGTGTCCGAGAATCAGCCCCAGCATTTT.

The chain joins TRBV5-4 to TRBJ1-1; possible D gene TRBD1, 6 bases. This CDR3 region has 14 residues. With 8 bases removed from V and 0 bases from J, the gap between germline ends came to 14 bases. CDR1 SGHNT and CDR2 YYREEE come from the germline V gene (reference sequence). CDR3 amino acids: CASRQADLNTEAFF. In DNA form, the CDR3 reads TGTGCCAGTCGACAGGCCGACTTGAACACTGAAGCTTTCTTT.

In nucleotides, the CDR3 is TGCGCCAGCAGCCAAGAAAGGGGGACTAGCGGGAGGGCCTCCCATGAGCAGTTCTTC. Translation: CASSQERGTSGRASHEQFF. The chain is built from TRBV4-1 and TRBJ2-1, with TRBD2 matching over 16 bases. V lost 0 bases to trimming and J lost 8 bases; unmatched junction nucleotides: 10. This CDR3 has 19 amino acids. Germline values: CDR1 MGHRA, CDR2 YSYEKL.